Listed below are T cell receptor beta chains from one sample, sequenced in a study of identical twins. MiXCR, applied by TCRdb to the 5' RACE reads, yields one record per CDR3 protein. This sample has 450,000 to 500,000 distinct CDR3 sequences, with around 15% found just once. The same data also contributed to another study, on yellow fever vaccine responses in identical twins.

The specimen was CD4+ T cells sorted from blood. The receptors stem from a woman aged 18-30 years in good health. Both conserved end residues are part of each CDR3. A D gene is named only where the DNA matches it firmly. Clone sizes are given selectively: once, few, many, or a class where the clone is expanded.

j_gene: TRBJ2-3; v_gene: TRBV18; abundance: .; d_gene: TRBD1; CDR3nt: TGTGCCAGCTGTGGACAGGGCGGCAAGACGAATACGCAGTATTTT; CDR3aa: CASCGQGGKTNTQYF
j_gene: TRBJ2-4; v_gene: TRBV12-3/TRBV12-4; abundance: many; d_gene: .; CDR3nt: TGTGCCAGCAGGGGGACAATCGAGGGCATTCAGTACTTC; CDR3aa: CASRGTIEGIQYF
j_gene: TRBJ2-6; v_gene: TRBV15; abundance: .; d_gene: .; CDR3nt: TGTGCCACCAGCAGTCAAGACAGGTCCGGGGCCAACGTCCTGACTTTC; CDR3aa: CATSSQDRSGANVLTF
j_gene: TRBJ2-2; v_gene: TRBV11-3; abundance: .; d_gene: .; CDR3nt: TGTGCCAGCAGCCCGGACACCGGGGAGCTGTTTTTT; CDR3aa: CASSPDTGELFF
j_gene: TRBJ2-2; v_gene: TRBV20-1; abundance: few; d_gene: .; CDR3nt: .; CDR3aa: CSVTDTSPGSCFF
j_gene: TRBJ2-3; v_gene: TRBV7-2; abundance: many; d_gene: .; CDR3nt: TGTGCCAGCAGCTATGCGGCAGATACGCAGTATTTT; CDR3aa: CASSYAADTQYF
j_gene: TRBJ2-1; v_gene: TRBV2; abundance: few; d_gene: TRBD2; CDR3nt: TGTGCCAGCAGCCCACCGGTAGCGGGGAAGTTCTTC; CDR3aa: CASSPPVAGKFF
j_gene: TRBJ2-3; v_gene: TRBV11-2; abundance: many; d_gene: TRBD2; CDR3nt: TGTGCCAGCAGCTTAAGGGGACTAGCGGCGGAACTAAGCACAGATACGCAGTATTTT; CDR3aa: CASSLRGLAAELSTDTQYF
j_gene: TRBJ2-5; v_gene: TRBV6-2/TRBV6-3; abundance: few; d_gene: .; CDR3nt: TGTGCCAGCAGTTACAGTACAGGTCAAGAGACCCAGTACTTC; CDR3aa: CASSYSTGQETQYF
j_gene: TRBJ2-7; v_gene: TRBV20-1; abundance: .; d_gene: TRBD1; CDR3nt: TGCAGTGCTAGAGCCTCGACAGGGGTTTTGAACGAGCAGTACTTC; CDR3aa: CSARASTGVLNEQYF
j_gene: TRBJ2-1; v_gene: TRBV4-1; abundance: many; d_gene: .; CDR3nt: TGCGCCAGCAGCCAAGACTACTTCAATGAGCAGTTCTTC; CDR3aa: CASSQDYFNEQFF
j_gene: TRBJ1-2; v_gene: TRBV4-1; abundance: .; d_gene: .; CDR3nt: TGCGCCAGCAGCCAAGATAGGGGCCAGTATGGCTACACCTTC; CDR3aa: CASSQDRGQYGYTF
j_gene: TRBJ2-6; v_gene: TRBV11-2; abundance: .; d_gene: TRBD1; CDR3nt: TGTGCCAGCAGCAGACCCCCCTGGACAGGGGGGACTGGGGCCAACGTCCTGACTTTC; CDR3aa: CASSRPPWTGGTGANVLTF
j_gene: TRBJ2-7; v_gene: TRBV12-3/TRBV12-4; abundance: .; d_gene: TRBD2; CDR3nt: TGTGCCAGCAGGGCTAGCGGGGGGGCCACCGAGCAGTACTTC; CDR3aa: CASRASGGATEQYF
j_gene: TRBJ1-1; v_gene: TRBV20-1; abundance: once; d_gene: TRBD1; CDR3nt: TGCAGTGCCCATGGGACAGGAATGAACACTGAAGCTTTCTTT; CDR3aa: CSAHGTGMNTEAFF
j_gene: TRBJ2-1; v_gene: TRBV7-2; abundance: few; d_gene: TRBD2; CDR3nt: TGTGCCAGCAGCCCCCCGGGGGCTAGCGGGAGTTACGATGAGCAGTTCTTC; CDR3aa: CASSPPGASGSYDEQFF
j_gene: TRBJ2-7; v_gene: TRBV20-1; abundance: few; d_gene: .; CDR3nt: TGCAGTGCCCCAGAGGACCACGGGACCTACGAGCAGTACTTC; CDR3aa: CSAPEDHGTYEQYF
j_gene: TRBJ2-7; v_gene: TRBV20-1; abundance: .; d_gene: .; CDR3nt: TGCAGTGCTAGAGATTTAAGCTCCGGAATCTACGAGCAGTACTTC; CDR3aa: CSARDLSSGIYEQYF
j_gene: TRBJ2-3; v_gene: TRBV20-1; abundance: .; d_gene: TRBD2; CDR3nt: TGCAGTGCTAGAAGGCCCGGGACTAGCGGGGATACGCAGTATTTT; CDR3aa: CSARRPGTSGDTQYF
j_gene: TRBJ2-3; v_gene: TRBV20-1; abundance: .; d_gene: TRBD2; CDR3nt: TGCAGTGCTAGTGTCCGACTAGCGGGGGCAGATACGCAGTATTTT; CDR3aa: CSASVRLAGADTQYF
j_gene: TRBJ2-3; v_gene: TRBV10-3; abundance: .; d_gene: .; CDR3nt: TGTGCCATCACCCCCGGTGGCACAGATACGCAGTATTTT; CDR3aa: CAITPGGTDTQYF
j_gene: TRBJ1-1; v_gene: TRBV5-1; abundance: .; d_gene: .; CDR3nt: TGCGCCAGCAGCGACCCGGGACACCGCAACACTGAAGCTTTCTTT; CDR3aa: CASSDPGHRNTEAFF
j_gene: TRBJ2-7; v_gene: TRBV18; abundance: few; d_gene: .; CDR3nt: TGTGCCAGCTCACCTCTGGACGGAGAATACGAGCAGTACTTC; CDR3aa: CASSPLDGEYEQYF
j_gene: TRBJ2-1; v_gene: TRBV3-1; abundance: many; d_gene: TRBD2; CDR3nt: TGTGCCAGCAGCCCACCCGGGACTAGCTTAAATGAGCAGTTCTTC; CDR3aa: CASSPPGTSLNEQFF
j_gene: TRBJ2-3; v_gene: TRBV20-1; abundance: .; d_gene: .; CDR3nt: TGCAGTGCTAGAGATCCAGGACTGGGGCCAGATACGCAGTATTTT; CDR3aa: CSARDPGLGPDTQYF
j_gene: TRBJ2-1; v_gene: TRBV24-1; abundance: many; d_gene: TRBD2; CDR3nt: TGTGCCACCACCCCGGGGGACCGGGGGGGCTCCTACAATGAGCAGTTCTTC; CDR3aa: CATTPGDRGGSYNEQFF
j_gene: TRBJ2-7; v_gene: TRBV7-2; abundance: .; d_gene: TRBD2; CDR3nt: TGTGCCAGCAGCTTAGGATTGGTGAGGGAGGGCCTGGGGGAGCAGTACTTC; CDR3aa: CASSLGLVREGLGEQYF
j_gene: TRBJ2-1; v_gene: TRBV7-6; abundance: .; d_gene: .; CDR3nt: TGTGCCAGCAGCTTAGATAATGAGCCGGGGAGCGGAAAGGGTGAGCAGTTCTTC; CDR3aa: CASSLDNEPGSGKGEQFF
j_gene: TRBJ2-1; v_gene: TRBV2; abundance: .; d_gene: TRBD2; CDR3nt: TGTGCCAGCAGAGAACTAGCGGGGGGGCCGAATGAGCAGTTCTTC; CDR3aa: CASRELAGGPNEQFF
j_gene: TRBJ1-5; v_gene: TRBV18; abundance: .; d_gene: TRBD1; CDR3nt: TGTGCCAGCTCACGACAGGGGGCAGACCAGCCCCAGCATTTT; CDR3aa: CASSRQGADQPQHF
j_gene: TRBJ2-1; v_gene: TRBV5-1; abundance: .; d_gene: TRBD2; CDR3nt: TGCGCCAGCAGCACCGGACTAGCGGGAGGGGCCAACAATGAGCAGTTCTTC; CDR3aa: CASSTGLAGGANNEQFF
j_gene: TRBJ2-7; v_gene: TRBV3-1; abundance: .; d_gene: .; CDR3nt: TGTGCCAGCACCCCGAACCGAGGGGTTTCCTACGAGCAGTACTTC; CDR3aa: CASTPNRGVSYEQYF
j_gene: TRBJ2-7; v_gene: TRBV20-1; abundance: .; d_gene: TRBD2; CDR3nt: TGCAGTGCTACCAACCCATTTTCTAGCGGGAGGTCCTACGAGCAGTACTTC; CDR3aa: CSATNPFSSGRSYEQYF
j_gene: TRBJ1-6; v_gene: TRBV6-5; abundance: .; d_gene: .; CDR3nt: TGTGCCAGCAGTTACGACAACATGCGTGGGGATTCACCCCTCCACTTT; CDR3aa: CASSYDNMRGDSPLHF
j_gene: TRBJ2-1; v_gene: TRBV27; abundance: many; d_gene: .; CDR3nt: TGTGCCAGCAGTGAGACACCCCTCTCCTACAATGAGCAGTTCTTC; CDR3aa: CASSETPLSYNEQFF
j_gene: TRBJ2-1; v_gene: TRBV27; abundance: many; d_gene: TRBD1; CDR3nt: TGTGCCAGCAGTTTGGACAGGGCCCCCAATGAGCAGTTCTTC; CDR3aa: CASSLDRAPNEQFF
j_gene: TRBJ2-1; v_gene: TRBV29-1; abundance: .; d_gene: .; CDR3nt: TGCAGCGTTGCCAAGGCCCATGAGCAGTTCTTC; CDR3aa: CSVAKAHEQFF
j_gene: TRBJ2-2; v_gene: TRBV5-6; abundance: .; d_gene: .; CDR3nt: TGTGCCAGCGCGGGGATAAAAACCGGGGAGCTGTTTTTT; CDR3aa: CASAGIKTGELFF
j_gene: TRBJ2-1; v_gene: TRBV11-3; abundance: .; d_gene: TRBD2; CDR3nt: TGTGCCAGCAGCTTAAGGTCTAGCGGGAGGAATGAGCAGTTCTTC; CDR3aa: CASSLRSSGRNEQFF
j_gene: TRBJ2-7; v_gene: TRBV20-1; abundance: .; d_gene: .; CDR3nt: TGCAGTGCTTCTCGAAAGAAGACAGCTTACTACGAGCAGTACTTC; CDR3aa: CSASRKKTAYYEQYF
j_gene: TRBJ2-7; v_gene: TRBV20-1; abundance: .; d_gene: TRBD2; CDR3nt: TGCAGTGCTAGAGATTCCCTAGCGGGAGGCTACGAGCAGTACTTC; CDR3aa: CSARDSLAGGYEQYF
j_gene: TRBJ2-1; v_gene: TRBV28; abundance: .; d_gene: .; CDR3nt: TGTGCCAGCACTGGGCTCTACAATGAGCAGTTCTTC; CDR3aa: CASTGLYNEQFF
j_gene: TRBJ2-7; v_gene: TRBV12-3/TRBV12-4; abundance: .; d_gene: .; CDR3nt: TGTGCCAGCAGTTTAAGGGGTAAATACGAGCAGTACTTC; CDR3aa: CASSLRGKYEQYF
j_gene: TRBJ2-3; v_gene: TRBV4-2; abundance: .; d_gene: .; CDR3nt: TGTGCCAGCAGCCAGACGCCGACAGCGGGCACAGATACGCAGTATTTT; CDR3aa: CASSQTPTAGTDTQYF
j_gene: TRBJ2-3; v_gene: TRBV19; abundance: .; d_gene: .; CDR3nt: TGTGCCAGTACCCAAACTCGGACGTTCACAGATACGCAGTATTTT; CDR3aa: CASTQTRTFTDTQYF
j_gene: TRBJ2-5; v_gene: TRBV5-1; abundance: few; d_gene: .; CDR3nt: TGCGCCAGCAGCTACGATATGTCCGGGCTAGGGGAGACCCAGTACTTC; CDR3aa: CASSYDMSGLGETQYF